The entry that follows covers one T cell receptor beta chain sequence. Its target is unknown. The data stem from a study of T cell responses to AZD1222 COVID-19 vaccine. General study findings and limits: In all cases, repertoires were sampled only after the peak T cell response.

The length of the CDR3 is 16 residues. V was clipped by 4 bases and J by 3 bases, with 18 bases between them. Germline V gene data show CDR1 as LGHNA and CDR2 as YNFKEQ. Measured with immunoSEQ multiplex PCR; TCRdb has only the in-frame clones, and not every one. The sample yields under 200,000 clones, roughly 94% seen once. The genes are TRBV4-2 and TRBJ1-1, with D uncertain. The TCR comes from an adult in good health. Sequenced here: peripheral blood, sampled on day 0 of MenACWY control vaccination. DNA for the CDR3: TGTGCCAGCAGCCCCCGGTCTGAGGTAAGGGACACTGAAGCTTTCTTT. It specifies CASSPRSEVRDTEAFF.